Listed below are T cell receptor beta chains from one sample, sequenced in a study of T cell changes during pregnancy in multiple sclerosis. Sequencing was performed with immunoSEQ multiplex PCR; in TCRdb, only in-frame clones are kept and a portion is missing. The profile shows 35,000 or so clones, 92% of them singletons. The sequences come from CD4+ T cells from peripheral blood mononuclear cells, collected after pregnancy. These receptors were obtained from a female donor with multiple sclerosis, enrolled in a pregnancy study. Both conserved end residues are part of each CDR3. Fields, in order: V gene, clone size, J gene, D gene, CDR3 DNA, CDR3 protein. D genes are given only for firm matches. Rows give clone size only sometimes, using once, few, many, or a class for an expanded clone.

V gene: TRBV15
clone size: once
J gene: TRBJ1-1
D gene: TRBD1
CDR3 DNA: TGTGCCACCAGCAGGGCTACAGGGGGCGGAACTGAAGCTTTCTTT
CDR3 protein: CATSRATGGGTEAFF

V gene: TRBV28
clone size: .
J gene: TRBJ2-2
D gene: TRBD1
CDR3 DNA: TGTGCCAGCAGACCCGACAGGGCCGGGGAGCTGTTTTTT
CDR3 protein: CASRPDRAGELFF

V gene: TRBV7-6
clone size: .
J gene: TRBJ1-4
D gene: TRBD1
CDR3 DNA: TGTGCCAGCAGCTCCCCCTACAGGGGGCGAGCTAATGAAAAACTGTTTTTT
CDR3 protein: CASSSPYRGRANEKLFF

V gene: TRBV7-6
clone size: once
J gene: TRBJ2-7
D gene: TRBD1
CDR3 DNA: TGTGCCAGCAGCAGACAGGGATCCGAGCAGTACTTC
CDR3 protein: CASSRQGSEQYF

V gene: TRBV6-1
clone size: .
J gene: TRBJ1-2
D gene: .
CDR3 DNA: TGTGCCAGCAGGATAGGGGCTAACTATGGCTACACCTTC
CDR3 protein: CASRIGANYGYTF

V gene: TRBV7-2
clone size: few
J gene: TRBJ2-7
D gene: .
CDR3 DNA: TGTGCCAGCAGCTTACAGTACGAGCAGTACTTC
CDR3 protein: CASSLQYEQYF

V gene: TRBV5-1
clone size: once
J gene: TRBJ2-3
D gene: .
CDR3 DNA: TGCGCCAGCAGCTCCGACAGAGATACGCAGTATTTT
CDR3 protein: CASSSDRDTQYF

V gene: TRBV4-2
clone size: .
J gene: TRBJ2-7
D gene: TRBD2
CDR3 DNA: TGTGCCAGCAGCCAAGATAGACTAGCCAGCGAGCAGTACTTC
CDR3 protein: CASSQDRLASEQYF

V gene: TRBV7-2
clone size: .
J gene: TRBJ2-3
D gene: TRBD2
CDR3 DNA: TGTGCCAGCAGCTTAGACCTAGCGGGGGGGCCGAGAGATACGCAGTATTTT
CDR3 protein: CASSLDLAGGPRDTQYF

V gene: TRBV6-1
clone size: .
J gene: TRBJ2-3
D gene: TRBD2
CDR3 DNA: TGTGCCAGCAGTGAAGCAGGGGGAGGTCTAGCGGGGCGGGATACGCAGTATTTT
CDR3 protein: CASSEAGGGLAGRDTQYF

V gene: TRBV6-5
clone size: .
J gene: TRBJ1-2
D gene: TRBD1
CDR3 DNA: TGTGCCAGCAGTTCCGCCCGACAGGGGACTAACTATGGCTACACCTTC
CDR3 protein: CASSSARQGTNYGYTF

V gene: TRBV5-8
clone size: .
J gene: TRBJ1-1
D gene: .
CDR3 DNA: TGTGCCAGCAGCTTGTCATGGGGGGGGAAAACTGAAGCTTTCTTT
CDR3 protein: CASSLSWGGKTEAFF

V gene: TRBV11-3
clone size: .
J gene: TRBJ2-1
D gene: .
CDR3 DNA: TGTGCCAGCAGCTTAGGGGGTCTGGGGCAGCAGTTCTTC
CDR3 protein: CASSLGGLGQQFF

V gene: TRBV6-5
clone size: .
J gene: TRBJ1-4
D gene: .
CDR3 DNA: TGTGCCAGCAGACAAGGTCAGGTTGAAAAACTGTTTTTT
CDR3 protein: CASRQGQVEKLFF

V gene: TRBV18
clone size: .
J gene: TRBJ2-2
D gene: TRBD1
CDR3 DNA: TGTGCCAGCTCACCATATCGGGACAGGTCTTATTCTGGCGGGGAGCTGTTTTTT
CDR3 protein: CASSPYRDRSYSGGELFF

V gene: TRBV14
clone size: .
J gene: TRBJ1-1
D gene: TRBD1
CDR3 DNA: TGTGCCAGCAGTCCCACCTTAGACTTACCGGGGACAGCGCTAGGAGCTTTCTTT
CDR3 protein: CASSPTLDLPGTALGAFF

V gene: TRBV6-6
clone size: .
J gene: TRBJ2-7
D gene: .
CDR3 DNA: TGTGCCAGCAGTTACTTCGGGACAACCAATTCCTACGAGCAGTACTTC
CDR3 protein: CASSYFGTTNSYEQYF

V gene: TRBV7-6
clone size: .
J gene: TRBJ2-2
D gene: .
CDR3 DNA: TGTGCCAGCAGCCCCTTTCGGGTGATCGGGGAGCTGTTTTTT
CDR3 protein: CASSPFRVIGELFF

V gene: TRBV18
clone size: .
J gene: TRBJ2-1
D gene: TRBD2
CDR3 DNA: TGTGCCAGCTCACCGGGCGGGGGGAGCTCCTACAATGAGCAGTTCTTC
CDR3 protein: CASSPGGGSSYNEQFF

V gene: TRBV5-1
clone size: .
J gene: TRBJ2-2
D gene: TRBD1
CDR3 DNA: TGCGCCAGCAGCTTGGACAGGGGCACCGGGGAGCTGTTTTTT
CDR3 protein: CASSLDRGTGELFF